The next 14 T cell receptor beta chains were all read from a single sample in a study of T-cell reconstitution after alpha-beta-depleted transplantation in children. Construction of the TCRbeta library involved unique molecular identifiers. MiXCR was run by TCRdb on the PCR reads, yielding one entry per CDR3 protein. The table records about 400,000 distinct CDR3 sequences, about a fifth of them present only once. Sample: PBMCs from the stem cell graft donor, taken from the stem cell graft. The receptors derive from a human donor who donated a stem cell graft to a child with acute myeloid leukemia.

The chain has TRBV2 and TRBJ2-1, with 7 bases lining up with TRBD2. The CDR3 has 17 residues. V lost 4 bases and J lost 6; bases outside the gene matches: 15. From germline, CDR1 is SNHLY and CDR2 FYNNEI. The CDR3 here is CASSAHPGLVGVNEQFF. The CDR3 DNA is TGTGCCAGCAGTGCCCACCCCGGACTAGTGGGGGTCAATGAGCAGTTCTTC.

Here the CDR3 reads CASSTSGGLEQFF. Here the CDR3 DNA reads TGTGCCAGCAGCACCTCAGGGGGGCTTGAGCAGTTCTTC. The V and J genes are TRBV11-1 and TRBJ2-1; D perhaps matches TRBD1 (7 bases). V lost 5 bases, J lost 9 bases, and 14 bases lay in between. Germline CDR1 and CDR2: SGHAT and FQDESV (reference sequence). The CDR3 has 13 residues.

This sequence joins TRBV7-8 and TRBJ2-1, with a possible D match to TRBD2 (5 bases). The V and J ends lost 5 bases and 3 bases respectively, with 14 bases between them. Germline CDR1 SGHVS, CDR2 FQNEAQ. The CDR3 is 15 amino acids. The CDR3 is CASSPANGNYNEQFF. The DNA for the CDR3 is TGTGCCAGCAGCCCAGCCAACGGGAACTACAATGAGCAGTTCTTC.

The chain recombines TRBV7-9 with TRBJ2-3, with 10 bases lining up with TRBD1. Germline CDR1 reads SEHNR; CDR2 reads FQNEAQ (reference sequence). The CDR3 has 11 amino acids. The trim removed 8 bases at V and 15 bases at J, leaving 8 bases unmatched. CDR3 sequence reads: CASGWTGGKYF. The CDR3 nucleotides are TGTGCCAGCGGATGGACAGGGGGAAAATATTTT.

This clonotype was detected many times. This chain connects TRBV20-1 to TRBJ1-1; D may be TRBD1 (5 bases). The germline gives CDR1 DFQATT, CDR2 SNEGSKA (reference sequence). Trimming shortened V by 6 bases and J by 1 base, and 9 bases separated the two germline ends. This CDR3 is built from 12 residues. CDR3 nucleotide sequence: TGCAGTGCGGGGCGCGAGAACACTGAAGCTTTCTTT. It yields the protein CSAGRENTEAFF.

This chain links TRBV20-1 with TRBJ2-7, with D possibly TRBD1 on 6 matching bases. The CDR3 runs to 14 residues. Germline V CDR1 and CDR2: DFQATT, SNEGSKA (reference sequence). V gave up 3 bases and J gave up 3 bases, with 15 bases separating them. The chain's CDR3 is CSARDSYLGYEQYF. The CDR3 DNA reads TGCAGTGCTAGGGACAGCTACCTAGGCTACGAGCAGTACTTC.

In this sample, this clonotype turned up a few times. This rearrangement joins TRBV29-1 to TRBJ2-3; 8 bases line up with TRBD2. V lost 3 bases and J lost 0; bases outside the gene matches: 2. The CDR3 length is 14 residues. CDR1 is SQVTM and CDR2 is ANQGSEA in the germline V gene. The CDR3 sequence: CSVDGGRSTDTQYF. The CDR3 nucleotides read TGCAGCGTTGATGGCGGGAGGAGCACAGATACGCAGTATTTT.

This chain uses TRBV12-3 or TRBV12-4 with TRBJ2-2, with TRBD1 matching 9 bases. Trimming removed 11 bases from V and 4 bases from J; junction bases left unmatched: 5. CDR3 length: 13 amino acids. The DNA for the CDR3 is TGTGCCGGAGGACAGGGGAGCACCGGGGAGCTGTTTTTT. Protein product: CAGGQGSTGELFF.

This clonotype was observed a few times. DNA for the CDR3: TGTGCCAGCAGCCAAACGCGGACTAGTGGTCTCGAGCAGTACTTC. This codes for CASSQTRTSGLEQYF. The chain couples TRBV4-2 to TRBJ2-7; 7 nucleotides match TRBD2. The J segment lost 6 bases and the V segment lost 2 bases, leaving 10 bases of the junction unmatched. From germline, CDR1 is LGHNA and CDR2 YNFKEQ. The CDR3 sequence is 15 residues long.

The sample holds many counts of this clonotype. This rearrangement joins TRBV15 to TRBJ2-5, with no clear D. V was shortened by 0 bases and J by 4 bases, with 6 bases between the two germline ends. CDR1 and CDR2 from the germline V gene are LNHNV and YYDKDF (reference sequence). The CDR3 runs 13 residues. The CDR3 here is CATSRDTGETQYF. The DNA of the CDR3 is TGTGCCACCAGCAGAGATACGGGAGAGACCCAGTACTTC.

This clonotype was seen more than once but under ten times. The chain recombines TRBV18 with TRBJ2-1, with D uncertain. The germline CDR1 and CDR2 sequences are KGHSH and LQKENI. The CDR3 sequence is 8 residues long. Trimming took off 8 bases at V and 15 bases at J, with 8 bases between the two ends. In DNA, the CDR3 is TGTGCCAGCCGCCCTGGGTTCTTC. Translated, it gives CASRPGFF.

This clonotype occurred many times. The chain joins TRBV20-1 to TRBJ2-5, with TRBD1 identical over 12 bases. Germline V CDR1 and CDR2: DFQATT, SNEGSKA (reference sequence). V shed 6 bases and J 4 bases; nucleotides not matched to a gene: 3. The CDR3 consists of 13 residues. This chain's CDR3 is CSARDRGRETQYF. DNA for the CDR3: TGCAGTGCGCGGGACAGGGGGCGAGAGACCCAGTACTTC.

This clonotype occurred many times. The junction differs from germline at one of its ends, possibly a read error. The chain recombines TRBV7-9 with TRBJ1-3, with D tentatively TRBD1 (5 bases). The CDR3 extends over 15 amino acids. Germline CDR1 SEHNR, CDR2 FQNEAQ (reference sequence). The CDR3 protein is CASSLAGTGRNTIYF. The CDR3 bases are TGTGCCAGCAGCCTAGCAGGGACGGGGAGAAACACCATATATTTT.

The chain carries TRBV20-1 and TRBJ2-3; D is uncertain. Germline lookup yields CDR1 DFQATT and CDR2 SNEGSKA (reference sequence). The V end was cut by 1 base, the J end by 0 bases, with 5 bases between. This CDR3 is built from 13 residues. The CDR3 nucleotides read TGCAGTGCTAGAGGTCACAGCACAGATACGCAGTATTTT. It yields the protein CSARGHSTDTQYF.